A single TCR beta chain is shown here with its context. The antigen this receptor binds is unknown. This record comes from a study of CXCR3-negative and CXCR3-positive naive CD8 T cells (dated by TCRdb to the late 2010s). Regarding the research as a whole: In total, 130 million to 150 million TRB reads were obtained, or roughly 1.5 +/- 0.3 million reads per library. Diversity and physicochemical repertoire analyses were performed on about ten donors pooled from two independent experiments. Naive subsets from about 5 donors and memory cells from 3 donors were included in the TRBV-TRBJ cluster analysis. Study-wide findings and limitations: TRBV-TRBJ usage was similar between naive CXCR3-negative and CXCR3-positive cells from the same donor, while memory cells showed distinct patterns. Because CXCR3 expression was partially decreased after cryopreservation, freshly isolated PBMCs were used for most assays. Compared with CXCR3-negative naive cells, CXCR3-positive naive cells had TRB CDR3s with higher hydrophobicity (lower Kidera factor 4), lower energy, and higher strength and volume indices. Because surface CD5, which is linked to self-reactivity in mice, was comparable between the naive subsets, TCR interaction strength was also inferred from TRB CDR3 physicochemical properties. Both naive subsets had comparably high repertoire diversity, while memory CD8+ T cells had much lower repertoire diversity.

The CDR3 sequence holds 16 residues, the cysteine and phenylalanine included. DNA was not recorded. CDR1 and CDR2 are drawn from the germline V gene: SGHDN, FVKESK. Each CD8+ T cell subset was flow-sorted in triplicate, and 250,000 to 350,000 cells per subset were placed directly into RLT lysis buffer. Naive CD8+ T cells were defined stringently as CD45RO-CCR7+CD27+CD95- to exclude memory contaminants. Peripheral blood mononuclear cells were isolated from buffy coats using standard density gradient centrifugation. Naive CXCR3-negative and CXCR3-positive CD8+ T cells were flow-sorted on a FACSAria III. Total RNA was extracted from sorted cells using an RNeasy Mini Kit. The reads were generated on a NextSeq 550. The Human TCR Profiling Kit (MiLaboratory) was used to make UMI-labeled 5' RACE TRB cDNA libraries. cDNA synthesis used the entire amount of extracted RNA, and PCR amplification then used the entire amount of cDNA produced. Libraries were prepared in parallel using an identical number of PCR cycles. In the paper's pipeline: About 49,000 +/- 11,000 unique UMI-labeled TRB cDNA molecules per library were extracted with MIGEC and MiXCR, with at least two reads per UMI required. On average, each library contained roughly 40,000 +/- 10,000 functional in-frame TRB CDR3 nucleotide clonotypes without stop codons. After downsampling to 5000 UMI-labeled TRB molecules per sample, diversity metrics, including normalized Shannon-Wiener and Chao1, were computed in VDJtools. VDJtools was used to calculate clonotype-size-weighted physicochemical properties of the central five CDR3 residues, namely interaction energy, strength, volume and Kidera factor 4. TCRdb reprocessed the reads, and each CDR3 protein sequence is entered once, without DNA. V and J calls and clone size were set by TCRdb, not the authors. The sample's table lists a count of over 100,000 distinct CDR3 sequences. The biggest ten clones account for 0.45% to 0.55% of the sample.

The receptor was derived from a human donor in good health. Some clones in this sample may be carry-over from other donors' samples. This chain is built from TRBV14 and TRBJ1-4; there is no DNA to check the TCRdb D call of TRBD1. The sample comprised naive CXCR3- CD8+ T cells from blood. The cell subset or site label on this specimen signifies: CD45RO-CCR7+CD27+CD95- naive CD8+ T cells lacking CXCR3 (TNR3-). The CDR3 reads CASSQGWTGGNEKLFF.